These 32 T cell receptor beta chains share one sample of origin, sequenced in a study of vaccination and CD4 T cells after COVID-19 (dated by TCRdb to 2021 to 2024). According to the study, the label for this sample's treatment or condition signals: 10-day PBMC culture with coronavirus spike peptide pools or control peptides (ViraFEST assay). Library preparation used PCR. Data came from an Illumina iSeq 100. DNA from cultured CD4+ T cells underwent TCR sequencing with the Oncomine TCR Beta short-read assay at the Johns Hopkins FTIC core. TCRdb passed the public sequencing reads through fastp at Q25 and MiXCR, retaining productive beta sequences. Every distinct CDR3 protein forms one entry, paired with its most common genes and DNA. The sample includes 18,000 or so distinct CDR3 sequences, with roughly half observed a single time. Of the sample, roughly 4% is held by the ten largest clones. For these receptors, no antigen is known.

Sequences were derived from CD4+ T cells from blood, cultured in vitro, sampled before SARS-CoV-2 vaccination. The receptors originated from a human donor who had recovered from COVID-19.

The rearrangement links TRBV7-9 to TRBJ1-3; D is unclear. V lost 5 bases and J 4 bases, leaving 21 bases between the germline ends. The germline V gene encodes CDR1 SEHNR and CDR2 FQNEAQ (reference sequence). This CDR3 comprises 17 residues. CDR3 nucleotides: TGTGCCAGCAGCATAAATCGGACCCCCGGGCGCGGAAACACCATATATTTT. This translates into CASSINRTPGRGNTIYF.

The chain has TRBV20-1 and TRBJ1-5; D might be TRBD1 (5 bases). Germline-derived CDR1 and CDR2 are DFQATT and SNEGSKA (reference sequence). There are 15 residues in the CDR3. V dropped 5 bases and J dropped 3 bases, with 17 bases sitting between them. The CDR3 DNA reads TGCAGTGCTGCAGGACCTAGGGGAGACAATCAGCCCCAGCATTTT. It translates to CSAAGPRGDNQPQHF.

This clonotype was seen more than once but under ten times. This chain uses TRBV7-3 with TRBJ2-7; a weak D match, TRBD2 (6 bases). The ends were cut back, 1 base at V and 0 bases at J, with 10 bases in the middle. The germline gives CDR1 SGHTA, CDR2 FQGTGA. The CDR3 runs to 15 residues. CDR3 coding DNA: TGTGCCAGCAGCTTAAACGGGGGTGGCTCCTACGAGCAGTACTTC. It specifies CASSLNGGGSYEQYF.

This CDR3 is CAISGVGENTEAFF. CDR3 coding DNA: TGTGCCATCAGTGGGGTAGGGGAGAACACTGAAGCTTTCTTT. This chain joins TRBV10-3 and TRBJ1-1; the D gene is possibly TRBD1 (5 bases). There are 14 residues in the CDR3. The V gene lost 4 bases and the J gene lost 1 base, with 10 bases spanning the gap. In germline, CDR1 is ENHRY, CDR2 SYGVKD.

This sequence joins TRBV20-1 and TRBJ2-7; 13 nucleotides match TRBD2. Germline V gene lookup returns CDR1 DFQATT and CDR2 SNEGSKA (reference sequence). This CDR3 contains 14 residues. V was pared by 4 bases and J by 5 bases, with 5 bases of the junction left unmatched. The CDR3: CSAMGLAGIHEQYF. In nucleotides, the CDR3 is TGCAGTGCTATGGGACTAGCGGGAATACACGAGCAGTACTTC.

CDR3 DNA sequence: TGTGCCAGCAGCCTGACAGTCTACGAGCAGTACTTC. Its protein is CASSLTVYEQYF. The chain employs TRBV5-6 and TRBJ2-7, with D possibly TRBD1 on 5 matching bases. The V end was cut by 4 bases, the J end by 3 bases, with 8 bases between. The CDR3 extends over 12 amino acids. CDR1 is SGHDT, CDR2 YYEEEE, per germline. Combining the CDR3 with reference TRBV5-6 and TRBJ2-7 gives the whole variable domain DAGVTQSPTHLIKTRGQQVTLRCSPKSGHDTVSWYQQALGQGPQFIFQYYEEEERQRGNFPDRFSGHQFPNYSSELNVNALLLGDSALYLCASSLTVYEQYFGPGTRLTVT.

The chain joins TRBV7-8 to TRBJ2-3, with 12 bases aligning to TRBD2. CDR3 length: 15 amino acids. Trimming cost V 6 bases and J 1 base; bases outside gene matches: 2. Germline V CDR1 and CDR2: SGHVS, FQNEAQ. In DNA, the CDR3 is TGTGCCAGCAGACTAGCGGGAGGACGCACAGATACGCAGTATTTT. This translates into CASRLAGGRTDTQYF.

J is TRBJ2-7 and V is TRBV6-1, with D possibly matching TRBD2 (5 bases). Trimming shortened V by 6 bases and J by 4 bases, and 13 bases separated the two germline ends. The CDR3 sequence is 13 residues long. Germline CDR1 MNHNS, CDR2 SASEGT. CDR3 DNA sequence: TGTGCCAGCAGGTTGACTACCCAATACGAGCAGTACTTC. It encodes CASRLTTQYEQYF.

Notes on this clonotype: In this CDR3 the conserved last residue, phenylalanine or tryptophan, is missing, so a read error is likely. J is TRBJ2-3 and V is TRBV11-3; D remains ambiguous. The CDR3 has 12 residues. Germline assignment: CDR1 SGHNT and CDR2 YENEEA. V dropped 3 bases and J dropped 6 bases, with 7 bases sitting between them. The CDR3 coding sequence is TGTGCCAGCAGCTTCGGGTGGGATACGCAGTATCTT. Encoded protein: CASSFGWDTQYL.

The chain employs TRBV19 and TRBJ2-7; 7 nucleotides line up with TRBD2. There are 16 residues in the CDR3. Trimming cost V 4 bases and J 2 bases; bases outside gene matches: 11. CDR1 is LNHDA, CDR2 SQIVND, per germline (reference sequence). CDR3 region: CASSRTSAGTTYEQYF. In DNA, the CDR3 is TGTGCCAGTAGTAGAACCAGTGCGGGGACTACCTACGAGCAGTACTTC.

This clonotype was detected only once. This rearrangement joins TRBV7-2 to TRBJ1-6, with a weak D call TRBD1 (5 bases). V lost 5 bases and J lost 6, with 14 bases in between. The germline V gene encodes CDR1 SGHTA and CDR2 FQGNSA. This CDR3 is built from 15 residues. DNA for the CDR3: TGTGCCAGCAGCGGGACTGGGACCGTTAATTCACCCCTCCACTTT. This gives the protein CASSGTGTVNSPLHF.

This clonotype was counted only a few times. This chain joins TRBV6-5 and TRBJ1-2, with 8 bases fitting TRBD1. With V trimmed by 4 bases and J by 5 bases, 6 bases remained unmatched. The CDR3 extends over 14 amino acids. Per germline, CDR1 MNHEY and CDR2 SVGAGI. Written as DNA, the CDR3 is TGTGCCAGCAGTTCCCCAACAGGGGGTTATGGCTACACCTTC. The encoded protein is CASSSPTGGYGYTF.

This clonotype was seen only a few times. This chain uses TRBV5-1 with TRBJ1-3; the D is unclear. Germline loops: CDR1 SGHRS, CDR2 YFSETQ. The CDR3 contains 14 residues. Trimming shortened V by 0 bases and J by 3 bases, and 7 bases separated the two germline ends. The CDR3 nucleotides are TGCGCCAGCAGCTTGGGGCTGGTTGGAAACACCATATATTTT. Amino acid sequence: CASSLGLVGNTIYF.

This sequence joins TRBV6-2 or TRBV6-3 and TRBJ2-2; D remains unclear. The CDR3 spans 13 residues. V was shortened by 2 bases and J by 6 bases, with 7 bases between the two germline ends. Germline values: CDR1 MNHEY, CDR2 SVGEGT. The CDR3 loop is CASSYPPPGELFF. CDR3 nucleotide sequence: TGTGCCAGCAGTTACCCCCCCCCCGGGGAGCTGTTTTTT.

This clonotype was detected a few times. This chain's CDR3 is CASSKGRGKPQHF. CDR3 sequence (DNA): TGTGCCAGCAGCAAAGGCAGGGGAAAGCCCCAGCATTTT. The chain joins TRBV21-1 to TRBJ1-5; TRBD1 is the table's D call, not checked against the DNA. TRBV21-1 is noted as a pseudogene. The CDR3 covers 13 residues.

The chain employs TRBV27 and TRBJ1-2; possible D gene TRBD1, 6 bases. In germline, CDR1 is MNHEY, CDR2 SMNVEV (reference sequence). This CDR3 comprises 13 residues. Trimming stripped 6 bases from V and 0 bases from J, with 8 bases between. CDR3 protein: CASRGHANYGYTF. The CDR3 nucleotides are TGTGCCAGCAGGGGACACGCTAACTATGGCTACACCTTC.

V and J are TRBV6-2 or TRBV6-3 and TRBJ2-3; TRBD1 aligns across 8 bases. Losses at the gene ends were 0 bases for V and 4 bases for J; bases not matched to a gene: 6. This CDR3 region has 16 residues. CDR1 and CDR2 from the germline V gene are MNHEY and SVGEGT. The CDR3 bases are TGTGCCAGCAGTTACTCGGTGGCAGGGGGCCCAGATACGCAGTATTTT. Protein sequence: CASSYSVAGGPDTQYF.

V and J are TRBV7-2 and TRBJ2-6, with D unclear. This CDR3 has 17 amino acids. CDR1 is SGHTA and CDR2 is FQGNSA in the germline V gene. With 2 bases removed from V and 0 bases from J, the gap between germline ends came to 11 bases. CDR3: CASSLSPPNSGANVLTF. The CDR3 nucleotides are TGTGCCAGCAGCTTATCTCCTCCCAACTCTGGGGCCAACGTCCTGACTTTC. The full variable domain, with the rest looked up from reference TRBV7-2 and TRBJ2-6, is GAGVSQSPSNKVTEKGKDVELRCDPISGHTALYWYRQSLGQGLEFLIYFQGNSAPDKSGLPSDRFSAERTGGSVSTLTIQRTQQEDSAVYLCASSLSPPNSGANVLTFGAGSRLTVL.

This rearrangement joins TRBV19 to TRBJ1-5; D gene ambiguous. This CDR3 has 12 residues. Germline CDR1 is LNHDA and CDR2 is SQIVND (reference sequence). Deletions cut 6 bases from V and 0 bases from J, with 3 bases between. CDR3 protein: CASRTSNQPQHF. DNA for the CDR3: TGTGCCAGTAGGACTAGCAATCAGCCCCAGCATTTT. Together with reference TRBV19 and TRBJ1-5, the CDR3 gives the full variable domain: DGGITQSPKYLFRKEGQNVTLSCEQNLNHDAMYWYRQDPGQGLRLIYYSQIVNDFQKGDIAEGYSVSREKKESFPLTVTSAQKNPTAFYLCASRTSNQPQHFGDGTRLSIL.

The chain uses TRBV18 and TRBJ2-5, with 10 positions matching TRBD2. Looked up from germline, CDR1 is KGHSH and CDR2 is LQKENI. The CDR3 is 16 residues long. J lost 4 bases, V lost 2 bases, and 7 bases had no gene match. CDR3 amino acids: CASSPRASGSGETQYF. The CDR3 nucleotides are TGTGCCAGCTCACCAAGGGCTAGCGGGAGTGGAGAGACCCAGTACTTC.

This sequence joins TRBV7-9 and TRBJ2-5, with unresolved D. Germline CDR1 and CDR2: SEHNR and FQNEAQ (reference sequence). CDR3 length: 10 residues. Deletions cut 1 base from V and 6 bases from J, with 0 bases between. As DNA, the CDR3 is TGTGCCAGCAGCTTAGAGACCCAGTACTTC. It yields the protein CASSLETQYF.

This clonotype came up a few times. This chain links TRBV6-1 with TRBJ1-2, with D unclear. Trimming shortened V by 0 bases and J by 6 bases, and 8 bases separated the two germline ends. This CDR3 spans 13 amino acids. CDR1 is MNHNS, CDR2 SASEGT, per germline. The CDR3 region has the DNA TGTGCCAGCAGTGAAGCTCCGACGAATGGCTACACCTTC. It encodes CASSEAPTNGYTF.

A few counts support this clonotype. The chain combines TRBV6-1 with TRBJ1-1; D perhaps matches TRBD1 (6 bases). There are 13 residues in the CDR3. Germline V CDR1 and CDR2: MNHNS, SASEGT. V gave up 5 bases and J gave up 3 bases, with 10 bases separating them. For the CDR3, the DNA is TGTGCCAGCAGTCCACAGGGATACACTGAAGCTTTCTTT. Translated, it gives CASSPQGYTEAFF.

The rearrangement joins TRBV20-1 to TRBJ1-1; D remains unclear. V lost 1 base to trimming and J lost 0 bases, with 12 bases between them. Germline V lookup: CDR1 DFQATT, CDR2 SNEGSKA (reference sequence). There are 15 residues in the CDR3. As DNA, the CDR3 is TGCAGTGCTAGAGGTCAGCCTACTTTGAACACTGAAGCTTTCTTT. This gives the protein CSARGQPTLNTEAFF.

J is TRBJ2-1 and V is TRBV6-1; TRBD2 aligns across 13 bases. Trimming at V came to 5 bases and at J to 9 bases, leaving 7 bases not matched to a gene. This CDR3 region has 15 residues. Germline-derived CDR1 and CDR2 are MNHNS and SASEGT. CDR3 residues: CASSPLAGGTSEQFF. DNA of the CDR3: TGTGCCAGCAGTCCACTAGCGGGGGGGACCAGTGAGCAGTTCTTC.

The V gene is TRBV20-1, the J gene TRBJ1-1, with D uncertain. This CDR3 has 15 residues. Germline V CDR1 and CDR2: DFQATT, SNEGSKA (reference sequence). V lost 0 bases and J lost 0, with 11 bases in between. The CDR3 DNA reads TGCAGTGCTAGAGATCTGACGGTGATGAACACTGAAGCTTTCTTT. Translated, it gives CSARDLTVMNTEAFF.

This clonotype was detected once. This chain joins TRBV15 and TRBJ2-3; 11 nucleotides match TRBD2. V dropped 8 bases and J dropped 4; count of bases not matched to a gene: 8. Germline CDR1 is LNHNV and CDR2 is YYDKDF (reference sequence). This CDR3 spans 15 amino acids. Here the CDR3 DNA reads TGTGCCACCGGGGTCGGGACTAGCGGTTCAGATACGCAGTATTTT. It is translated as CATGVGTSGSDTQYF.

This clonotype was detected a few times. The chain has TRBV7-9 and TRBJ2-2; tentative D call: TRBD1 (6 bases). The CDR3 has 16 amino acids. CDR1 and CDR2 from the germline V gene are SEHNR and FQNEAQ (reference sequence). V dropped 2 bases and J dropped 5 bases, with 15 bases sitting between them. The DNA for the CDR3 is TGTGCCAGCAGCTTACCGCGAACTACAGGGACCGGGGAGCTGTTTTTT. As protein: CASSLPRTTGTGELFF.

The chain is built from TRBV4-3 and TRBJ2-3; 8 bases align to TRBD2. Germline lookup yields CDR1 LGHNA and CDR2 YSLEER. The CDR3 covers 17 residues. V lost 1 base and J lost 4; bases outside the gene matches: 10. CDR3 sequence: CASSQGSGAGEADTQYF. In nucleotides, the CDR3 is TGCGCCAGCAGCCAAGGTAGCGGGGCGGGAGAAGCAGATACGCAGTATTTT.

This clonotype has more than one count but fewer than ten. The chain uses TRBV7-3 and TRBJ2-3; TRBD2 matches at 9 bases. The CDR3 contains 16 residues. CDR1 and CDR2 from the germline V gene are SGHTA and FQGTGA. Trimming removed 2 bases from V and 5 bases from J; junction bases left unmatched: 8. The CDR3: CASSLLAAGGQDTQYF. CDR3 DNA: TGTGCCAGCAGCTTATTGGCAGCGGGAGGTCAAGATACGCAGTATTTT.

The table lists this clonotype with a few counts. The CDR3 sequence is CASLQSSYNSPLHF. As DNA, the CDR3 is TGTGCCAGCCTCCAAAGCTCCTATAATTCACCCCTCCACTTT. The chain combines TRBV6-1 with TRBJ1-6; no clear D gene. This CDR3 is 14 amino acids long. Germline loops: CDR1 MNHNS, CDR2 SASEGT. The V gene lost 8 bases and the J gene lost 0 bases, with 8 bases spanning the gap.

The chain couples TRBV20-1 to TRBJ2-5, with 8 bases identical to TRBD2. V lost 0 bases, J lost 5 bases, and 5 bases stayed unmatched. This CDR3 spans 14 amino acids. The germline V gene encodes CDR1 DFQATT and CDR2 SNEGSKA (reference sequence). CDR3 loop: CSARDPGLEETQYF. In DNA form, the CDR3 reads TGCAGTGCTAGAGACCCGGGACTAGAGGAGACCCAGTACTTC.